These 3 T cell receptor beta chains share one sample of origin, sequenced in a study of T cell repertoires in cytomegalovirus infection. TCRdb fed the reads into MiXCR, producing one record per CDR3 protein. Among 800,000 to 950,000 distinct CDR3 sequences listed, roughly 33% were seen once. Which antigens these TCRs recognize remains unknown. The source material was cultured CD8+ T cells from PBMCs, sampled from culture after CMV antigen stimulation. These receptors all stem from a human donor in good health (CMV status not recorded). Some clones in this sample may be carry-over from other donors' samples.

This clonotype was seen just once. A read error is possible here, since a much larger clone lies one base away. This chain uses TRBV7-2 with TRBJ1-4; no definite D call. Trimming removed 5 bases from V and 0 bases from J, with 10 bases in between. Germline-derived CDR1 and CDR2 are SGHTA and FQGNSA. This CDR3 has 15 amino acids. CDR3 nucleotides: TGTGCCAGCAGCACAGCCTGGGCAACTAATGAAAAACTGTTTTTT. Residues: CASSTAWATNEKLFF.

The chain links TRBV7-2 to TRBJ2-7; 7 positions agree with TRBD1. This CDR3 contains 14 residues. Unmatched junction bases numbered 6, after V lost 5 bases and J lost 2 bases. Germline V lookup: CDR1 SGHTA, CDR2 FQGNSA. CDR3 amino acids: CASSVGQMTYEQYV. CDR3 coding DNA: TGTGCCAGCAGCGTGGGACAGATGACCTACGAGCAGTACGTC.

This clonotype was found a few times. This chain joins TRBV6-1 and TRBJ2-1, with no clear D. This CDR3 is 12 amino acids long. Deletions cut 8 bases from V and 8 bases from J, with 13 bases between. Germline values: CDR1 MNHNS, CDR2 SASEGT. The CDR3 nucleotides are TGTGCCAGCGAGGCAGAGTTGGATGAGCAGTTCTTC. It codes for CASEAELDEQFF.